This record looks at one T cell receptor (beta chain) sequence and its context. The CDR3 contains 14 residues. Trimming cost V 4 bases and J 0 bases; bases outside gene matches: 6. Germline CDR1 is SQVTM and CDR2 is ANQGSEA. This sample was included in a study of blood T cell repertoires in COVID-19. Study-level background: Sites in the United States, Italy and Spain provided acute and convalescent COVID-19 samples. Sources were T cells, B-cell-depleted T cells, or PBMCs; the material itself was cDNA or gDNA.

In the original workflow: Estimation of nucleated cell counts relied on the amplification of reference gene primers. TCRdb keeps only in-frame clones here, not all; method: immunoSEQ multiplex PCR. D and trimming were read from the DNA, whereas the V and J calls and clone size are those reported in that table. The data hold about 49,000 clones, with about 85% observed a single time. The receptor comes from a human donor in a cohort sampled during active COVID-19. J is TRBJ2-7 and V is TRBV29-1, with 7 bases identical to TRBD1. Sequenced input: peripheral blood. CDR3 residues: CSVARQGDSYEQYF. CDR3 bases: TGCAGCGTTGCTCGACAGGGTGACTCCTACGAGCAGTACTTC.